Detailed here is one TCR beta chain. In each case, RNA was isolated and then reverse transcribed into cDNA as the sequencing template. Clones were sequenced by immunoSEQ multiplex PCR, and TCRdb holds only the in-frame ones, with some missing. The sample yields around 190,000 clones, roughly three fifths seen once. The sample originates from a study of CD8+ T cells in alopecia areata. Study at large: Oral tofacitinib, 5 to 10 mg twice daily, was given in an open-label trial.

Germline V lookup: CDR1 SEHNR, CDR2 FQNEAQ (reference sequence). The CDR3 spans 18 residues. V lost 1 base and J lost 0, with 13 bases in between. Treatment in this sample: oral pan-JAK inhibitor, 5-10 mg twice daily. The sequence was obtained from a human donor with alopecia areata. Sequencing used CD4+ T cells sorted from blood, obtained at week 4, from a patient treated with tofacitinib. V gene TRBV7-9 combines with J gene TRBJ2-6; D ambiguous. The CDR3 sequence: CASSLVSGASSGANVLTF. The CDR3, as DNA: TGTGCCAGCAGCTTAGTCTCCGGAGCGAGCTCTGGGGCCAACGTCCTGACTTTC.